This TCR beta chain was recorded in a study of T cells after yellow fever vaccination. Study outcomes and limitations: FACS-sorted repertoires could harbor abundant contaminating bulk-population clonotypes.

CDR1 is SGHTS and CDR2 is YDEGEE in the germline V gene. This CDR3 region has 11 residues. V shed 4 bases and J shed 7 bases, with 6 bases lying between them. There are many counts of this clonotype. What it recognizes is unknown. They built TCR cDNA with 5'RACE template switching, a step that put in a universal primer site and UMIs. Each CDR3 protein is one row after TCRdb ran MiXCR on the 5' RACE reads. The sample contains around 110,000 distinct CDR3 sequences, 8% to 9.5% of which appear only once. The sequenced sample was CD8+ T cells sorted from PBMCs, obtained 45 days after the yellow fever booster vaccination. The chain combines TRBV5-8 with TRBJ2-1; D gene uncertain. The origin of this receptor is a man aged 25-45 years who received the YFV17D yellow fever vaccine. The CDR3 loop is CASSPTNEQFF. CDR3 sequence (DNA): TGTGCCAGCAGCCCCACTAATGAGCAGTTCTTC.